These 22 T cell receptor beta chains were sequenced from one sample in a study of T cell responses to AZD1222 COVID-19 vaccine. Generated by immunoSEQ multiplex PCR, the TCRdb table keeps only in-frame clones and is missing some. The data show 100,000 to 150,000 clones, with about 82% seen just once and about 7.9% held by the top ten. The sample was peripheral blood, taken 28 days after the second dose of the MenACWY control vaccine. The origin of the receptors is an adult who received the MenACWY meningococcal vaccine as a control.

This chain's CDR3 is CASSFTQLGAKNIQYF. DNA for the CDR3: TGTGCCAGCAGCTTCACACAGCTAGGAGCCAAAAACATTCAGTACTTC. V is TRBV7-9 and J is TRBJ2-4; no clear D gene. The germline V gene has CDR1 SEHNR and CDR2 FQNEAQ (reference sequence). The germline V and J ends were trimmed by 3 bases and 0 bases, with 12 bases remaining between them. This CDR3 spans 16 amino acids. The full variable domain, rest sourced from reference TRBV7-9 and TRBJ2-4, is DTGVSQNPRHKITKRGQNVTFRCDPISEHNRLYWYRQTLGQGPEFLTYFQNEAQLEKSRLLSDRFSAERPKGSFSTLEIQRTEQGDSAMYLCASSFTQLGAKNIQYFGAGTRLSVL.

This chain connects TRBV28 to TRBJ1-2; D is possibly TRBD1 (5 bases). Germline loops: CDR1 MDHEN, CDR2 SYDVKM. Trimming stripped 2 bases from V and 4 bases from J, with 14 bases between. The CDR3 extends over 15 amino acids. CDR3: CASSLIPTGIYGYTF. DNA for the CDR3: TGTGCCAGCAGTTTAATCCCCACAGGTATCTATGGCTACACCTTC.

The chain carries TRBV3-1 (or the pseudogene TRBV3-2) and TRBJ2-2; no clear D gene. Germline loops: CDR1 LGHDT, CDR2 YNNKEL (reference sequence). The CDR3 is 12 residues long. V lost 4 bases to trimming and J lost 8 bases, with 8 bases between them. The CDR3 spells CASSPRWGELFF. The CDR3 coding sequence is TGTGCCAGCAGCCCGAGGTGGGGGGAGCTGTTTTTT.

The rearrangement links TRBV27 to TRBJ2-1; 9 nucleotides align to TRBD1. Trimming took 3 bases from V and 2 from J; bases not matched to a gene: 5. The CDR3 is 16 residues long. The germline CDR1 and CDR2 sequences are MNHEY and SMNVEV (reference sequence). CDR3 in DNA: TGTGCCAGCAGTTTCAGACAGGGGGGGACCTACAATGAGCAGTTCTTC. This codes for CASSFRQGGTYNEQFF.

This clone occurred a few times. The V call is TRBV4-3, the J call TRBJ1-2; 7 bases fit TRBD1. Germline assignment: CDR1 LGHNA and CDR2 YSLEER. The V gene end was trimmed by 5 bases and the J gene end by 5 bases; junction bases not matched to a gene: 5. The CDR3 totals 13 residues. The CDR3 bases are TGCGCCAGCAGCATGGGACAGAATTATGGCTACACCTTC. Translated: CASSMGQNYGYTF.

CDR3 protein: CASSYFPQMAPGELFF. Here the CDR3 DNA reads TGTGCCAGCAGTTACTTTCCCCAGATGGCGCCCGGGGAGCTGTTTTTT. The chain carries TRBV6-5 and TRBJ2-2; the D is unclear. Looked up from germline, CDR1 is MNHEY and CDR2 is SVGAGI. This CDR3 region has 16 residues. Trimming left V 1 base short and J 6 bases short, with 15 bases between.

The J gene is TRBJ2-1, the V gene TRBV7-8; D perhaps matches TRBD1 (7 bases). The CDR3 is made up of 17 amino acids. Germline assignment: CDR1 SGHVS and CDR2 FQNEAQ. The V end was cut by 5 bases, the J end by 2 bases, with 19 bases between. The CDR3 region has the DNA TGTGCCAGCAGCGGGGGGACAGCCTCAGACCCCTACAATGAGCAGTTCTTC. Translation gives CASSGGTASDPYNEQFF.

This sequence joins TRBV15 and TRBJ1-4; D call uncertain. In germline, CDR1 is LNHNV, CDR2 YYDKDF (reference sequence). Trimming stripped 3 bases from V and 5 bases from J, with 7 bases between. The CDR3 has 13 residues. CDR3 in DNA: TGTGCCACCAGCAGGACTCCAAATGAAAAACTGTTTTTT. Translating it yields CATSRTPNEKLFF.

The table lists this clone with a few counts. The chain joins TRBV19 to TRBJ2-1, with D perhaps given as TRBD1 or TRBD2 (5 bases each). Trimming cost V 5 bases and J 7 bases, with 12 bases left between them. The germline V gene encodes CDR1 LNHDA and CDR2 SQIVND (reference sequence). There are 13 residues in the CDR3. The CDR3: CASSFGTGNEQFF. The CDR3 DNA follows: TGTGCCAGTAGTTTTGGGACGGGGAATGAGCAGTTCTTC.

V usage is TRBV6-5 and J usage is TRBJ1-3; no reliable D call. Germline-derived CDR1 and CDR2 are MNHEY and SVGAGI. Trimming pared 2 bases from V and 0 bases from J, leaving 8 bases between. This CDR3 is built from 15 residues. The CDR3 is CASSYRRSSGNTIYF. For the CDR3, the DNA is TGTGCCAGCAGTTACCGCAGGAGCTCTGGAAACACCATATATTTT.

The rearrangement joins TRBV3-1 (or the pseudogene TRBV3-2) to TRBJ2-5; no firm D call. The V and J ends lost 3 bases and 1 base respectively, with 18 bases between them. This CDR3 is built from 17 residues. CDR1 LGHDT and CDR2 YNNKEL come from the germline V gene (reference sequence). CDR3 protein: CASSHFDREGLQETQYF. For the CDR3, the DNA is TGTGCCAGCAGCCATTTCGATCGAGAAGGCCTCCAAGAGACCCAGTACTTC.

V gene TRBV30 combines with J gene TRBJ2-1; 9 bases align to TRBD1. V was pared by 4 bases and J by 0 bases, with 4 bases of the junction left unmatched. Germline assignment: CDR1 GTSNPN and CDR2 SVGIG (reference sequence). The length of the CDR3 is 15 residues. The chain's CDR3 is CAWKRDRASYNEQFF. The CDR3 nucleotides read TGTGCCTGGAAGAGGGACAGGGCCTCCTACAATGAGCAGTTCTTC.

The J gene is TRBJ1-1, the V gene TRBV5-1; D may be TRBD1 (5 bases). Looked up from germline, CDR1 is SGHRS and CDR2 is YFSETQ. Trimming stripped 2 bases from V and 5 bases from J, with 13 bases between. The CDR3 sequence is 14 residues long. The CDR3 spells CASSFDRGETEAFF. The CDR3 DNA reads TGCGCCAGCAGCTTTGATAGAGGGGAAACTGAAGCTTTCTTT.

The chain joins TRBV5-1 to TRBJ1-1; 9 bases agree with TRBD1. This CDR3 contains 14 residues. Germline CDR1 SGHRS, CDR2 YFSETQ. With V trimmed by 0 bases and J by 6 bases, 3 bases remained unmatched. CDR3 loop: CASSLGTGVSEAFF. The CDR3 DNA reads as TGCGCCAGCAGCTTGGGGACAGGGGTCTCTGAAGCTTTCTTT.

The genes are TRBV18 and TRBJ2-1, with 10 bases identical to TRBD2. This CDR3 is built from 21 residues. V shed 3 bases, J shed 0 bases, and the junction held 17 bases outside the gene matches. The V gene's germline CDR1 is KGHSH and CDR2 LQKENI. The CDR3 here is CASSPRRLAGESSVSYNEQFF. The CDR3 nucleotides are TGTGCCAGCTCACCGAGACGGCTAGCGGGAGAGAGTAGCGTCTCCTACAATGAGCAGTTCTTC.

In its sample, this clone was seen once. CDR3 DNA sequence: TGTGCCAGCAGCCTCACCATCAACTCCGCCGGGGAGCTGTTTTTT. It specifies CASSLTINSAGELFF. The chain couples TRBV3-1 (or the pseudogene TRBV3-2) to TRBJ2-2, with no clear D. The V gene lost 4 bases and the J gene lost 6 bases, with 15 bases spanning the gap. Germline-derived CDR1 and CDR2 are LGHDT and YNNKEL (reference sequence). The CDR3 loop spans 15 amino acids.

The chain is built from TRBV15 and TRBJ1-2; possible D gene TRBD1, 5 bases. V was pared by 5 bases and J by 8 bases, with 15 bases between. The CDR3 has 13 amino acids. Germline V gives CDR1 LNHNV, CDR2 YYDKDF (reference sequence). CDR3 protein: CATSRGTLGGYTF. In nucleotides, the CDR3 is TGTGCCACCAGCCGCGGGACTCTTGGGGGCTACACCTTC.

The chain uses TRBV5-1 and TRBJ2-2, with D hard to call. This CDR3 has 15 residues. Germline lookup yields CDR1 SGHRS and CDR2 YFSETQ. V lost 0 bases and J lost 4, with 10 bases in between. CDR3 DNA: TGCGCCAGCAGCTTGGGACCCGAAGGCACCGGGGAGCTGTTTTTT. Its translation is CASSLGPEGTGELFF.

V and J are TRBV28 and TRBJ1-4, with TRBD1 identical over 8 bases. The trim removed 4 bases at V and 5 bases at J, leaving 3 bases unmatched. CDR3 length equals 14 residues. Germline V gives CDR1 MDHEN, CDR2 SYDVKM. CDR3 sequence reads: CASSSRTGNEKLFF. As DNA, the CDR3 is TGTGCCAGCAGTTCAAGGACAGGGAATGAAAAACTGTTTTTT. The full variable domain, its missing parts supplied by reference TRBV28 and TRBJ1-4, is DVKVTQSSRYLVKRTGEKVFLECVQDMDHENMFWYRQDPGLGLRLIYFSYDVKMKEKGDIPEGYSVSREKKERFSLILESASTNQTSMYLCASSSRTGNEKLFFGSGTQLSVL.

The chain carries TRBV4-1 and TRBJ1-1; 11 nucleotides agree with TRBD1. With V trimmed by 3 bases and J by 0 bases, 9 bases remained unmatched. The CDR3 runs to 18 residues. CDR1 and CDR2 (germline): MGHRA, YSYEKL. The CDR3 sequence is CASSQGRTGGPLNTEAFF. In DNA, the CDR3 is TGCGCCAGCAGCCAGGGTAGGACAGGGGGCCCTTTGAACACTGAAGCTTTCTTT.

This clone was seen a few times. This same CDR3 is encoded by further DNA sequences in the sample. The chain carries TRBV18 and TRBJ1-4, with D unresolved. The CDR3 is 13 amino acids. The V end lost 3 bases, the J end lost 3 bases, and 5 bases lay between the germline ends. Germline lookup yields CDR1 KGHSH and CDR2 LQKENI. The CDR3 protein is CASSPASNEKLFF. The CDR3 DNA sequence: TGTGCCAGCTCACCGGCATCTAATGAAAAACTGTTTTTT.

The chain couples TRBV7-2 to TRBJ2-1; 7 bases agree with TRBD2. The CDR3 is 16 residues long. Germline assignment: CDR1 SGHTA and CDR2 FQGNSA. Losses at the gene ends were 0 bases for V and 2 bases for J; bases not matched to a gene: 4. The CDR3: CASSLAGGSTYNEQFF. The CDR3, as DNA: TGTGCCAGCAGCTTAGCGGGCGGGAGTACCTACAATGAGCAGTTCTTC. Full variable domain (remainder filled in from reference TRBV7-2 and TRBJ2-1): GAGVSQSPSNKVTEKGKDVELRCDPISGHTALYWYRQSLGQGLEFLIYFQGNSAPDKSGLPSDRFSAERTGGSVSTLTIQRTQQEDSAVYLCASSLAGGSTYNEQFFGPGTRLTVL.